This entry lists 17 T cell receptor beta chains sequenced from one sample in a study of vaccination effects on CD4 cells after COVID-19. Before any sequencing was done, the ViraFEST assay used viral peptide pools to expand antigen-specific CD4+ T cells. Following 10 days of culture, CD4+ T cells were isolated. Each participant was given two doses of one vaccine (BNT162b2 or mRNA-1273). No antigen has been assigned to these receptors. The method was immunoSEQ multiplex PCR; TCRdb's version includes in-frame clones alone and lacks a portion of them. This table has approximately 30,000 clones, roughly 78% appearing once. Specimen: CD4+ T cells from PBMCs cultured with HCoV-NL63 spike peptides, collected after COVID-19 vaccination. These receptors were collected from a human donor who received a COVID-19 vaccine. Some clones in this sample may be carry-over from other donors' samples.

As DNA, the CDR3 is TGTGCCAGCAGCATGATGGGCCCGAACGCGGCAAACACCATATATTTT. Encoded protein: CASSMMGPNAANTIYF. This chain connects TRBV5-6 to TRBJ1-3; D not resolved. The germline V and J ends were trimmed by 4 bases and 6 bases, with 20 bases remaining between them. Germline V gene data show CDR1 as SGHDT and CDR2 as YYEEEE. The CDR3 has 16 amino acids.

The gene calls are TRBV6-5 and TRBJ1-2; D is undetermined. V lost 0 bases and J 0 bases, leaving 8 bases between the germline ends. Germline lookup yields CDR1 MNHEY and CDR2 SVGAGI. There are 15 residues in the CDR3. CDR3 bases: TGTGCCAGCAGTTACTCGCCCGCGGCTAACTATGGCTACACCTTC. Encoded protein: CASSYSPAANYGYTF.

This clone was counted once. The rearrangement joins TRBV5-6 to TRBJ2-7; D is uncertain. The germline V gene has CDR1 SGHDT and CDR2 YYEEEE. Trimming stripped 5 bases from V and 0 bases from J, with 15 bases between. The CDR3 is made up of 15 amino acids. The CDR3 spells CASSNIGSTSYEQYV. CDR3 DNA sequence: TGTGCCAGCAGTAACATCGGGTCCACCTCCTACGAGCAGTACGTC.

This clone was detected a few times. This sequence joins TRBV6-5 and TRBJ1-3, with D uncertain. The CDR3 totals 13 residues. V was clipped by 7 bases and J by 4 bases, with 11 bases between them. CDR1 and CDR2 (germline): MNHEY, SVGAGI. For the CDR3, the DNA is TGTGCCAGCACCCTTACCGTAGGAAACACCATATATTTT. Its protein is CASTLTVGNTIYF.

CDR3 sequence: CASSQGDSLSGANVLTF. Here the CDR3 DNA reads TGTGCCAGCAGCCAAGGGGACAGCCTCTCTGGGGCCAACGTCCTGACTTTC. The chain recombines TRBV3-1 (or the pseudogene TRBV3-2) with TRBJ2-6; 7 bases match TRBD1. In germline, CDR1 is LGHDT, CDR2 YNNKEL (reference sequence). This CDR3 is 17 amino acids long. Germline trimming cut 1 base from V and 0 bases from J; bases unmatched to any gene: 3.

V gene TRBV24-1 combines with J gene TRBJ2-1; 8 positions agree with TRBD1. The ends lost 3 bases at V and 2 bases at J; junction bases unmatched: 5. Germline loops: CDR1 KGHDR, CDR2 SFDVKD. This CDR3 region has 16 residues. The CDR3 spells CATSDDDRGAYNEQFF. The DNA of the CDR3 is TGTGCCACCAGTGATGACGACAGGGGCGCCTACAATGAGCAGTTCTTC.

DNA of the CDR3: TGCAGCGTACGGACAGTCGAGGTTGCGGGCTACACCTTC. As protein: CSVRTVEVAGYTF. This chain joins TRBV29-1 and TRBJ1-2, with D possibly TRBD1 on 6 matching bases. The germline gives CDR1 SQVTM, CDR2 ANQGSEA. V lost 6 bases, J lost 8 bases, and 19 bases lay in between. The CDR3 length is 13 residues.

This sequence joins TRBV3-1 (or the pseudogene TRBV3-2) and TRBJ1-2; D is undetermined. This CDR3 is 11 amino acids long. Trimming stripped 2 bases from V and 8 bases from J, with 6 bases between. The germline CDR1 and CDR2 sequences are LGHDT and YNNKEL (reference sequence). The CDR3 spells CASSQPSGYTF. For the CDR3, the DNA is TGTGCCAGCAGCCAACCCTCCGGCTACACCTTC.

J is TRBJ2-3 and V is TRBV7-3; 7 bases fit TRBD2. The trim removed 5 bases at V and 0 bases at J, leaving 8 bases unmatched. The CDR3 runs 16 residues. Germline V CDR1 and CDR2: SGHTA, FQGTGA. CDR3 amino acids: CASSQTSSSSTDTQYF. The CDR3 DNA follows: TGTGCCAGCAGCCAGACTAGCTCCTCTAGCACAGATACGCAGTATTTT.

The chain links TRBV12-3 or TRBV12-4 to TRBJ2-2; 7 bases align to TRBD1. V was clipped by 7 bases and J by 6 bases; unmatched bases: 5. This CDR3 spans 13 amino acids. The CDR3 nucleotides are TGTGCCAGCATAACAGGGGTCCCCGGGGAGCTGTTTTTT. Its protein product is CASITGVPGELFF.

This chain connects TRBV19 to TRBJ2-7; 7 bases are shared with TRBD2. This CDR3 is built from 13 residues. Germline CDR1 LNHDA, CDR2 SQIVND (reference sequence). The ends lost 9 bases at V and 5 bases at J; junction bases unmatched: 10. CDR3 in amino acids: CASHKGGGDEQYV. The CDR3 bases are TGTGCCAGCCATAAAGGTGGGGGGGACGAGCAGTACGTC.

The chain links TRBV7-8 to TRBJ2-5, with D perhaps matching TRBD2 (7 bases). The CDR3 length is 15 residues. Germline loops: CDR1 SGHVS, CDR2 FQNEAQ. The germline V and J ends were trimmed by 1 base and 6 bases, with 15 bases remaining between them. CDR3 residues: CASSLGGGAGQTQYF. As DNA, the CDR3 is TGTGCCAGCAGCTTAGGAGGGGGGGCCGGGCAGACCCAGTACTTC.

The rearrangement links TRBV27 to TRBJ1-4, with TRBD1 identical over 10 bases. The CDR3 contains 18 residues. J lost 0 bases, V lost 6 bases, and 10 bases had no gene match. Looked up from germline, CDR1 is MNHEY and CDR2 is SMNVEV (reference sequence). The CDR3 loop is CASRGQGWRDTTNEKLFF. In nucleotides, the CDR3 is TGTGCCAGCAGGGGACAGGGGTGGAGAGATACAACTAATGAAAAACTGTTTTTT.

The chain combines TRBV6-1 with TRBJ2-7; D might be TRBD1 (5 bases). The CDR3 extends over 12 amino acids. V lost 2 bases and J lost 4, with 6 bases in between. CDR1 MNHNS and CDR2 SASEGT come from the germline V gene. CDR3 coding DNA: TGTGCCAGCAGTGAACAGGGATACGAGCAGTACGTC. This sequence encodes CASSEQGYEQYV.

The V and J genes are TRBV5-6 and TRBJ2-7; weak D call: TRBD1 (5 bases). Trimming removed 4 bases from V and 2 bases from J, with 10 bases in between. CDR1 is SGHDT, CDR2 YYEEEE, per germline. The CDR3 is 13 amino acids. The CDR3 DNA reads TGTGCCAGCAGCCCCGTAGGGGCCTACGAGCAGTACGTC. Protein: CASSPVGAYEQYV.

The chain has TRBV18 and TRBJ2-7; weak D call: TRBD1 (6 bases). Trimming stripped 3 bases from V and 2 bases from J, with 11 bases between. Germline V lookup: CDR1 KGHSH, CDR2 LQKENI. This CDR3 has 14 amino acids. DNA for the CDR3: TGTGCCAGCTCACCCTCAACAGGGCCCTACGAGCAGTACGTC. Its translation is CASSPSTGPYEQYV.

This chain uses TRBV27 with TRBJ2-1, with 10 bases lining up with TRBD2. This CDR3 contains 19 residues. Looked up from germline, CDR1 is MNHEY and CDR2 is SMNVEV (reference sequence). The trim removed 0 bases at V and 4 bases at J, leaving 12 bases unmatched. CDR3 coding DNA: TGTGCCAGCAGTTTATCTTGGGCTAGCGGGGGCCAGGGGTACAATGAGCAGTTCTTC. Protein: CASSLSWASGGQGYNEQFF.